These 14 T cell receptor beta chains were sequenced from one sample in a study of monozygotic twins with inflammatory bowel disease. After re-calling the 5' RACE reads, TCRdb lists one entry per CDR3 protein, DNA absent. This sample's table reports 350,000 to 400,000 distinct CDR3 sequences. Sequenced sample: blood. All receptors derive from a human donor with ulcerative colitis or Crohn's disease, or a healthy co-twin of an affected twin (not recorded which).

CDR3 residues: CSARDSRDLTGELFF. The gene calls are TRBV20-1 and TRBJ2-2; the TCRdb D gene call, TRBD1, has no DNA to confirm it. This CDR3 region has 15 residues. In germline, CDR1 is DFQATT, CDR2 SNEGSKA (reference sequence).

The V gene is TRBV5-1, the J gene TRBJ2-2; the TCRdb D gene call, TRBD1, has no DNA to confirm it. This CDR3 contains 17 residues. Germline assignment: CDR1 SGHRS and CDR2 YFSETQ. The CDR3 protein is CASSLPTGPSQTGELFF.

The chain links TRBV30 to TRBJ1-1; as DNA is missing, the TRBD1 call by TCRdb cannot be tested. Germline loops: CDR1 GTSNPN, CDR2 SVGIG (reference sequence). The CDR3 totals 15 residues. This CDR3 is CAWNNLYGTNTEAFF.

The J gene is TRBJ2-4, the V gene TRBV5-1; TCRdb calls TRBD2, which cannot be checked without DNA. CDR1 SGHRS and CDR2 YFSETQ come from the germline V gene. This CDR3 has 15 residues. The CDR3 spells CASSSGGNSKNIQYF.

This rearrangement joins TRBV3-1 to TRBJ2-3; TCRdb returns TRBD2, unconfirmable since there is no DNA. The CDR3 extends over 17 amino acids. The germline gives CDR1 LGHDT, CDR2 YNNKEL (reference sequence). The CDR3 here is CASSQVRLAVGTDTQYF.

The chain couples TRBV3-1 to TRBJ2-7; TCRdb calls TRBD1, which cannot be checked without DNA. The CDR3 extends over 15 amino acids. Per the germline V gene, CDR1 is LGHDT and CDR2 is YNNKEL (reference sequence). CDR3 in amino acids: CASSLGRGLKLKQYF.

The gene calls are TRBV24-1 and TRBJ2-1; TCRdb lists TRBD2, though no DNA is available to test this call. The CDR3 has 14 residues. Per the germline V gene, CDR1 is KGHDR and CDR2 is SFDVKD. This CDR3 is CATGFSGGNNEQFF.

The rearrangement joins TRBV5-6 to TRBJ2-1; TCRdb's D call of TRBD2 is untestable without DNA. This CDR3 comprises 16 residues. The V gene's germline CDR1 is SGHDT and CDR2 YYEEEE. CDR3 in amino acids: CASSLVDSGGVDEQFF.

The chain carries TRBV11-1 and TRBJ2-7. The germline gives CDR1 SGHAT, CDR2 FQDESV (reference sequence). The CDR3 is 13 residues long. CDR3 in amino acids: CASSLVTTYEQYF. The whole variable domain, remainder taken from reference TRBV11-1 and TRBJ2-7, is EAEVAQSPRYKITEKSQAVAFWCDPISGHATLYWYRQILGQGPELLVQFQDESVVDDSQLPKDRFSAERLKGVDSTLKIQPAELGDSAMYLCASSLVTTYEQYFGPGTRLTVT.

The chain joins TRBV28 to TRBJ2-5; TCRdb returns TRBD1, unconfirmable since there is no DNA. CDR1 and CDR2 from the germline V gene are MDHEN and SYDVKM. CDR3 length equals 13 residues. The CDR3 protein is CASSTGNQETQYF.

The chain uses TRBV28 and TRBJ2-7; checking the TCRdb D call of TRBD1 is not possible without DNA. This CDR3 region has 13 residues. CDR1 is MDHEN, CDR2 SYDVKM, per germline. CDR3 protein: CASRPTGEDEQYF.

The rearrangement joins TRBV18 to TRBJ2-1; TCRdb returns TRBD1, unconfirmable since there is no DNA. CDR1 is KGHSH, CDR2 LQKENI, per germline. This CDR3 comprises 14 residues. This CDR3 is CASSPLGQGNEQFF. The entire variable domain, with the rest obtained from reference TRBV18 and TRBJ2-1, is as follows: NAGVMQNPRHLVRRRGQEARLRCSPMKGHSHVYWYRQLPEEGLKFMVYLQKENIIDESGMPKERFSAEFPKEGPSILRIQQVVRGDSAAYFCASSPLGQGNEQFFGPGTRLTVL.

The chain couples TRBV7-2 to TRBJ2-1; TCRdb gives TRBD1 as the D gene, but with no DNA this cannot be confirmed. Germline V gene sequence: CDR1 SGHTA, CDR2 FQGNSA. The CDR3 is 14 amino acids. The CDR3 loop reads CASGRGSTYNEQFF.

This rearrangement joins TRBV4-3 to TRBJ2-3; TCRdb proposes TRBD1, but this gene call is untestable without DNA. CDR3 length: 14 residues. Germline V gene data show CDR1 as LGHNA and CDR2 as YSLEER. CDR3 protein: CASSTRTGEDTQYF.